This T cell receptor beta chain was sequenced during a study of OX40 agonist ivuxolimab in advanced cancers. General study results and limits: Normalized T-cell clonal expansion was also low in some nonresponders.

The CDR3 length is 18 residues. Looked up from germline, CDR1 is MDHEN and CDR2 is SYDVKM. Trimming removed 4 bases from V and 0 bases from J, with 20 bases in between. Note on this clone: The antigen is unknown.

Only in-frame clones appear in the TCRdb table, and some are missing; sequencing was by immunoSEQ multiplex PCR. The table includes approximately 69,000 clones, 90% detected once. The V gene is TRBV28, the J gene TRBJ2-3; tentative D call: TRBD2 (6 bases). Sequencing was performed on CD4+ or CD8+ T cells sorted from blood, taken in a trial of the OX40 agonist ivuxolimab. This TCR was recovered from an adult with an advanced solid tumor such as melanoma, head and neck, liver or kidney cancer. In DNA form, the CDR3 reads TGTGCCAGCAGTTGGGACCCCCGGGACTCGGGTAGCACAGATACGCAGTATTTT. Translation: CASSWDPRDSGSTDTQYF.